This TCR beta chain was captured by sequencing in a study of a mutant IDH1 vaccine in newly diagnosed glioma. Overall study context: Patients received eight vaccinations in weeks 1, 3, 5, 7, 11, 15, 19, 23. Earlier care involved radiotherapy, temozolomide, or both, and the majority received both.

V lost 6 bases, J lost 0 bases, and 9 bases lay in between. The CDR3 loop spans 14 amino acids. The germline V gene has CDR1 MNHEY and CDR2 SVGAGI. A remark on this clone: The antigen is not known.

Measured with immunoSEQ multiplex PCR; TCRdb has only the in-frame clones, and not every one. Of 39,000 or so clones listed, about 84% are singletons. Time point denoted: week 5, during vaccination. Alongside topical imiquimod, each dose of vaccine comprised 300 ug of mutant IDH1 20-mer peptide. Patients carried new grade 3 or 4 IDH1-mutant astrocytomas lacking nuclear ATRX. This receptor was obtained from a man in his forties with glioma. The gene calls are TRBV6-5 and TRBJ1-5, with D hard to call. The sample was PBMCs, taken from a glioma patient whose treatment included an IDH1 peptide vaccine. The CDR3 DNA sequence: TGTGCCAGCAGACGAGACGGTAGCAATCAGCCCCAGCATTTT. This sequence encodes CASRRDGSNQPQHF.